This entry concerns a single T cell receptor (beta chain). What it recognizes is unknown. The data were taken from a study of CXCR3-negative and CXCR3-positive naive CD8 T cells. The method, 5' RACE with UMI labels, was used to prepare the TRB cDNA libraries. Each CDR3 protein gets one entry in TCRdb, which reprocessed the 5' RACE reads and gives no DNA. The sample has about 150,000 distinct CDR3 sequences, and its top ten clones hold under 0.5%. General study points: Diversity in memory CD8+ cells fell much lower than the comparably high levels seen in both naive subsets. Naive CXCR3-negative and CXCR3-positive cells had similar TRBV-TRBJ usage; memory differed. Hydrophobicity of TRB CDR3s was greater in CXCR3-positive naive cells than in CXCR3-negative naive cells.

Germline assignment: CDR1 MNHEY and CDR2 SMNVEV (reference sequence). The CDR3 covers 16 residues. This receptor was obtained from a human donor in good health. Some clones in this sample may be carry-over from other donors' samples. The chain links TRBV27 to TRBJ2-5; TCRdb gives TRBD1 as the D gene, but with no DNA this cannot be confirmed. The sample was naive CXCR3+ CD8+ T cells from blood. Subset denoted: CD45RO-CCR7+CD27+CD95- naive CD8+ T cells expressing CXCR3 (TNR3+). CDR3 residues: CASSFHRTSYQETQYF.